The 5 T cell receptor beta chains below were found in one sample sequenced in a study of T-cell memory formation after mild COVID-19. TCRdb called the 5' RACE reads again in MiXCR, with one record for every CDR3 protein. This table holds fewer than 700,000 distinct CDR3 sequences, less than 25% found once. Sequences were obtained from PBMCs or a T cell subset sorted from them (not recorded which). These receptors were taken from an adult woman who had mild COVID-19 (a few samples of this study predate the infection). Cell type and time point are not known.

This clonotype was seen a few times. The rearrangement uses TRBV7-3 and TRBJ1-1; 9 positions match TRBD1. The germline V gene encodes CDR1 SGHTA and CDR2 FQGTGA. CDR3 length: 15 amino acids. V lost 8 bases to trimming and J lost 5 bases; unmatched junction nucleotides: 12. The CDR3 DNA sequence: TGTGCCAGCCTAGATCCGGGACAGGGATTGACTGAAGCTTTCTTT. Translation: CASLDPGQGLTEAFF.

This clonotype turned up a few times. The J gene is TRBJ2-3, the V gene TRBV20-1; TRBD2 is a possible D gene (5 bases). The germline CDR1 and CDR2 sequences are DFQATT and SNEGSKA (reference sequence). The CDR3 runs 17 residues. V lost 0 bases to trimming and J lost 1 base, with 17 bases between them. The CDR3 coding sequence is TGCAGTGCTAGAGACCTTAGCGAATGGTGGGGCACAGATACGCAGTATTTT. It translates to CSARDLSEWWGTDTQYF.

This clonotype has just a few counts. The rearrangement links TRBV5-1 to TRBJ2-7; the D is unclear. V was shortened by 0 bases and J by 0 bases, with 7 bases between the two germline ends. CDR1 and CDR2 (germline): SGHRS, YFSETQ. The CDR3 is made up of 14 amino acids. The CDR3 sequence: CASSLEWASYEQYF. CDR3 in DNA: TGCGCCAGCAGCTTGGAATGGGCCTCCTACGAGCAGTACTTC.

The chain carries TRBV3-1 and TRBJ2-1; the D is unclear. Germline V CDR1 and CDR2: LGHDT, YNNKEL (reference sequence). V gave up 3 bases and J gave up 6 bases, with 12 bases separating them. This CDR3 spans 14 amino acids. The CDR3 DNA reads TGTGCCAGCAGCCATGCCATGGCAGTCAATGAGCAGTTCTTC. Its translation is CASSHAMAVNEQFF.

Here the CDR3 DNA reads TGTGCCAGCAGCTTAACAGGTTTGGAGGAGACCCAGTACTTC. It is translated as CASSLTGLEETQYF. The chain recombines TRBV7-9 with TRBJ2-5; tentative D call: TRBD1 (5 bases). Germline V gene lookup returns CDR1 SEHNR and CDR2 FQNEAQ (reference sequence). V dropped 2 bases and J dropped 5 bases, with 12 bases sitting between them. The CDR3 length is 14 residues. Full variable domain (outside the CDR3, taken from reference TRBV7-9 and TRBJ2-5): DTGVSQNPRHKITKRGQNVTFRCDPISEHNRLYWYRQTLGQGPEFLTYFQNEAQLEKSRLLSDRFSAERPKGSFSTLEIQRTEQGDSAMYLCASSLTGLEETQYFGPGTRLLVL.